One and the same sample provided the 26 T cell receptor beta chains below, sequenced in a study of neoadjuvant anti-PD-1 for oral cavity cancer. The assay was immunoSEQ multiplex PCR, and TCRdb's table has in-frame clones only and misses some. The table shows 15,000 or so clones, with less than 80% occurring only once. The source material was PBMCs, sampled before nivolumab (anti-PD-1) treatment. The source is a person aged 40 to 85 with oral cavity squamous cell carcinoma.

This clone was recorded a few times. Written as DNA, the CDR3 is TGTGCCAGCAGCTTGAGGGGGCAGGGTGCGAGTCAGCCCCAGCATTTT. It translates to CASSLRGQGASQPQHF. The chain recombines TRBV5-4 with TRBJ1-5, with 7 bases lining up with TRBD1. The germline V gene has CDR1 SGHNT and CDR2 YYREEE (reference sequence). The CDR3 loop spans 16 amino acids. The trim removed 1 base at V and 6 bases at J, leaving 10 bases unmatched.

This chain uses TRBV30 with TRBJ1-5, with 8 positions matching TRBD1. CDR1 and CDR2 (germline): GTSNPN, SVGIG (reference sequence). The CDR3 spans 15 residues. The junction had 10 bases not matched to a gene; V was cut back by 2 bases and J by 7 bases. CDR3 nucleotides: TGTGCCTGGAGTAGCCTCCAGGGGGCACGCCAGCCCCAGCATTTT. It is translated as CAWSSLQGARQPQHF.

The V call is TRBV9, the J call TRBJ1-2; 7 nucleotides agree with TRBD1. V lost 3 bases to trimming and J lost 5 bases; unmatched junction nucleotides: 10. This CDR3 contains 15 residues. Germline CDR1 SGDLS, CDR2 YYNGEE. CDR3 loop: CASSASTGVGYGYTF. CDR3 nucleotides: TGTGCCAGCAGCGCGTCAACAGGGGTGGGGTATGGCTACACCTTC.

The chain joins TRBV5-1 to TRBJ1-1; D not certain. Trimming removed 4 bases from V and 0 bases from J, with 7 bases in between. CDR3 size: 13 residues. Germline CDR1 is SGHRS and CDR2 is YFSETQ. The CDR3 here is CASSAGMNTEAFF. CDR3 nucleotides: TGCGCCAGCAGCGCGGGGATGAACACTGAAGCTTTCTTT.

The chain links TRBV4-1 to TRBJ2-2, with a possible D match to TRBD2 (5 bases). CDR1 is MGHRA and CDR2 is YSYEKL in the germline V gene. The CDR3 totals 17 residues. Trimming cost V 3 bases and J 4 bases, with 18 bases left between them. Here the CDR3 DNA reads TGCGCCAGCAGCCACCATTCCTGGGCCCGGGGCACCGGGGAGCTGTTTTTT. It specifies CASSHHSWARGTGELFF.

This clone turned up a few times. This chain links TRBV19 with TRBJ2-1; D call uncertain. The CDR3 sequence is 16 residues long. The germline gives CDR1 LNHDA, CDR2 SQIVND (reference sequence). Trimming took 1 base from V and 2 from J, leaving 12 bases between them. CDR3 sequence: CASSIGVLRPYNEQFF. Written as DNA, the CDR3 is TGTGCCAGTAGTATAGGGGTTTTGAGGCCCTACAATGAGCAGTTCTTC.

The rearrangement joins TRBV19 to TRBJ1-2; D is unresolved. In germline, CDR1 is LNHDA, CDR2 SQIVND (reference sequence). The ends were cut back, 3 bases at V and 0 bases at J, with 26 bases in the middle. This CDR3 has 20 residues. The CDR3 DNA sequence: TGTGCCAGTAGTATTAGCAGGCCGAAGATAAAACAGTTAGCTAACTATGGCTACACCTTC. It codes for CASSISRPKIKQLANYGYTF. Full variable domain (remainder filled in from reference TRBV19 and TRBJ1-2): DGGITQSPKYLFRKEGQNVTLSCEQNLNHDAMYWYRQDPGQGLRLIYYSQIVNDFQKGDIAEGYSVSREKKESFPLTVTSAQKNPTAFYLCASSISRPKIKQLANYGYTFGSGTRLTVV.

In DNA form, the CDR3 reads TGTGCCAGCAGCGGAGGGAGCTCCTACGAGCAGTACTTC. Protein: CASSGGSSYEQYF. The chain recombines TRBV27 with TRBJ2-7, with D possibly TRBD2 on 6 matching bases. CDR3 size: 13 residues. Germline-derived CDR1 and CDR2 are MNHEY and SMNVEV (reference sequence). The V end lost 6 bases, the J end lost 0 bases, and 9 bases lay between the germline ends.

The J gene is TRBJ2-1, the V gene TRBV2; TRBD2 aligns across 7 bases. Germline CDR1 and CDR2: SNHLY and FYNNEI. The CDR3 runs to 15 residues. J lost 4 bases, V lost 6 bases, and 9 bases had no gene match. The chain's CDR3 is CASRRGGRGYNEQFF. CDR3 bases: TGTGCCAGCAGGCGTGGCGGGAGAGGATACAATGAGCAGTTCTTC.

This sequence joins TRBV2 and TRBJ1-5; D remains ambiguous. Germline V gene lookup returns CDR1 SNHLY and CDR2 FYNNEI. Trimming took off 4 bases at V and 0 bases at J, with 7 bases between the two ends. The CDR3 is made up of 14 amino acids. CDR3 in DNA: TGTGCCAGCAGTGTTTGGGGTAGCAATCAGCCCCAGCATTTT. Translated, it gives CASSVWGSNQPQHF.

J is TRBJ2-2 and V is TRBV27; no firm D call. Germline-derived CDR1 and CDR2 are MNHEY and SMNVEV (reference sequence). This CDR3 spans 13 amino acids. V shed 3 bases and J shed 3 bases, with 5 bases lying between them. CDR3 DNA sequence: TGTGCCAGCAGTTTTACGGACACCGGGGAGCTGTTTTTT. This translates into CASSFTDTGELFF.

The rearrangement joins TRBV11-2 to TRBJ2-5, with D possibly matching TRBD1 (5 bases). The CDR3 is made up of 12 amino acids. The V and J ends lost 5 bases and 5 bases respectively, with 9 bases between them. Germline V gives CDR1 SGHAT, CDR2 FQNNGV. DNA of the CDR3: TGTGCCAGCAGCCCGACAGTTGAGACCCAGTACTTC. It is translated as CASSPTVETQYF.

The V and J genes are TRBV6-4 and TRBJ2-7; TRBD2 aligns across 7 bases. This CDR3 contains 15 residues. The germline CDR1 and CDR2 sequences are MRHNA and SNTAGT. V gave up 3 bases and J gave up 3 bases; unmatched junction bases: 8. Written as DNA, the CDR3 is TGTGCCAGCAGTGAAGAGGCGGGGACTATCTACGAGCAGTACTTC. It specifies CASSEEAGTIYEQYF.

In this sample, this clone turned up a few times. J is TRBJ2-1 and V is TRBV11-2; 8 bases are a match to TRBD1. J gave up 10 bases and V 5 bases, and 10 bases lay outside the gene matches. CDR1 and CDR2 (germline): SGHAT, FQNNGV. The CDR3 contains 14 residues. The CDR3 sequence is CASSRGQGLREQFF. The CDR3 DNA sequence: TGTGCCAGCAGCCGAGGACAGGGTCTGAGGGAGCAGTTCTTC.

The CDR3 DNA follows: TGTGCCAGCGGGACTAGCGGTTCCCACGAGCAGTACTTC. This codes for CASGTSGSHEQYF. The genes are TRBV28 and TRBJ2-7; TRBD2 matches at 11 bases. Germline V gives CDR1 MDHEN, CDR2 SYDVKM. CDR3 length equals 13 residues. J lost 5 bases, V lost 8 bases, and 5 bases had no gene match. The whole variable domain, remainder taken from reference TRBV28 and TRBJ2-7, is DVKVTQSSRYLVKRTGEKVFLECVQDMDHENMFWYRQDPGLGLRLIYFSYDVKMKEKGDIPEGYSVSREKKERFSLILESASTNQTSMYLCASGTSGSHEQYFGPGTRLTVT.

This clone has only a few counts. The rearrangement uses TRBV6-5 and TRBJ1-2; D gene unclear. V lost 2 bases and J 8 bases, leaving 9 bases between the germline ends. Germline CDR1 reads MNHEY; CDR2 reads SVGAGI. The length of the CDR3 is 12 residues. The CDR3 loop is CASSYRLGGYTF. Here the CDR3 DNA reads TGTGCCAGCAGTTACCGGTTGGGGGGCTACACCTTC.

This clone was seen a few times. The genes are TRBV4-1 and TRBJ2-7, with TRBD2 matching 7 bases. In germline, CDR1 is MGHRA, CDR2 YSYEKL. CDR3 length: 15 amino acids. Germline trimming cut 6 bases from V and 0 bases from J; bases unmatched to any gene: 8. The CDR3 region has the DNA TGCGCCAGCAGATTTATAGCGGGCATCTCCTACGAGCAGTACTTC. Protein: CASRFIAGISYEQYF.

This chain connects TRBV6-1 to TRBJ1-6; 10 nucleotides align to TRBD1. The CDR3 has 15 residues. Germline V CDR1 and CDR2: MNHNS, SASEGT. With 4 bases clipped from V and 12 bases from J, the junction kept 9 bases outside the gene matches. CDR3 sequence reads: CASSVSGTGVLPLHF. The CDR3 region has the DNA TGTGCCAGCAGTGTTTCCGGGACAGGGGTTTTACCCCTCCACTTT.

The CDR3 coding sequence is TGTGCCAGCAGCTCCCCTCGGGACAGGGGTGCCAATGAGCAGTTCTTC. This encodes CASSSPRDRGANEQFF. The chain combines TRBV11-2 with TRBJ2-1, with TRBD1 matching over 10 bases. This CDR3 has 16 residues. With V trimmed by 4 bases and J by 6 bases, 9 bases remained unmatched. The germline gives CDR1 SGHAT, CDR2 FQNNGV.

V and J are TRBV5-1 and TRBJ2-6; D is uncertain. Germline CDR1 reads SGHRS; CDR2 reads YFSETQ. V gave up 0 bases and J gave up 2 bases, with 9 bases separating them. This CDR3 spans 16 amino acids. The CDR3 reads CASSLVVGTGANVLTF. The DNA of the CDR3 is TGCGCCAGCAGCTTGGTGGTGGGAACTGGGGCCAACGTCCTGACTTTC.

The chain's CDR3 is CASSQQGSRIGNTIYF. CDR3 sequence (DNA): TGTGCCAGCAGCCAGCAGGGCAGTCGCATTGGAAACACCATATATTTT. The chain links TRBV2 to TRBJ1-3; tentative D call: TRBD1 (5 bases). The CDR3 has 16 amino acids. The germline CDR1 and CDR2 sequences are SNHLY and FYNNEI. With 6 bases removed from V and 3 bases from J, the gap between germline ends came to 18 bases. The whole variable domain, remainder taken from reference TRBV2 and TRBJ1-3, is EPEVTQTPSHQVTQMGQEVILRCVPISNHLYFYWYRQILGQKVEFLVSFYNNEISEKSEIFDDQFSVERPDGSNFTLKIRSTKLEDSAMYFCASSQQGSRIGNTIYFGEGSWLTVV.

This clone was seen more than once but under ten times. The chain employs TRBV5-1 and TRBJ1-1, with a weak D call TRBD1 (6 bases). The CDR3 covers 15 residues. With 0 bases removed from V and 3 bases from J, the gap between germline ends came to 12 bases. In germline, CDR1 is SGHRS, CDR2 YFSETQ. DNA of the CDR3: TGCGCCAGCAGCTTGGACCAAGGGGGATACACTGAAGCTTTCTTT. This gives the protein CASSLDQGGYTEAFF.

The chain has TRBV6-1 and TRBJ1-5; possibly TRBD1 for D (6 bases). V was cut by 2 bases and J by 2 bases, with 10 bases left in between. CDR1 is MNHNS and CDR2 is SASEGT in the germline V gene. The CDR3 extends over 15 amino acids. The CDR3 loop reads CASSELGGGNQPQHF. CDR3 coding DNA: TGTGCCAGCAGTGAATTAGGGGGGGGCAATCAGCCCCAGCATTTT.

Only a few counts were recorded for this clone. J is TRBJ2-7 and V is TRBV9; 9 positions agree with TRBD1. V lost 4 bases, J lost 2 bases, and 7 bases stayed unmatched. The CDR3 loop spans 15 amino acids. The V gene's germline CDR1 is SGDLS and CDR2 YYNGEE. This CDR3 reads CASSPPGTGTYEQYF. In DNA form, the CDR3 reads TGTGCCAGCAGCCCTCCCGGGACAGGGACCTACGAGCAGTACTTC. The whole variable domain, remainder taken from reference TRBV9 and TRBJ2-7, is DSGVTQTPKHLITATGQRVTLRCSPRSGDLSVYWYQQSLDQGLQFLIQYYNGEERAKGNILERFSAQQFPDLHSELNLSSLELGDSALYFCASSPPGTGTYEQYFGPGTRLTVT.

In DNA, the CDR3 is TGTGCCAGCAGCGTTGCGGGGAGGGATTCACCCCTCCACTTT. This translates into CASSVAGRDSPLHF. This chain uses TRBV5-6 with TRBJ1-6, with D unclear. V gave up 4 bases and J gave up 8 bases, with 13 bases separating them. Germline CDR1 reads SGHDT; CDR2 reads YYEEEE. CDR3 length: 14 amino acids.

The gene calls are TRBV7-8 and TRBJ2-1; 9 bases are shared with TRBD2. Germline V CDR1 and CDR2: SGHVS, FQNEAQ. The CDR3 spans 16 residues. Germline trimming cut 6 bases from V and 4 bases from J; bases unmatched to any gene: 10. This chain's CDR3 is CASRPGRGGRYNEQFF. The CDR3 DNA is TGTGCCAGCAGGCCCGGGCGGGGGGGCCGGTACAATGAGCAGTTCTTC.